This T cell receptor (beta chain) was recovered during a study of cytomegalovirus exposure and HLA in healthy donors. Across the study: Prior work identified under 130 million unique TCR beta sequences in 150 million to 200 million T cells. Findings and caveats of the study: According to an earlier analysis, most TCR beta V segments yielded productive rearrangements about 90% or about 30% of the time.

Notes on this clone: No antigen is known for it.

A multiplex PCR was run with 60 Vbeta primers and 13 Jbeta primers. Profiled with immunoSEQ multiplex PCR; TCRdb holds only in-frame clones, not every one. Here the sample table reports tens of thousands of clones. The CDR3 totals 14 residues. The V gene's germline CDR1 is PRHDT and CDR2 FYEKMQ (reference sequence). The sequenced material came from PBMCs. This TCR was recovered from a man aged 18 to 29 in good health and CMV-seropositive. This sequence joins TRBV13 and TRBJ2-5; 10 nucleotides line up with TRBD2. The J call may be mistaken, given a closer DNA end match to TRBJ2-7. The CDR3 sequence: CASSLGLARGEQYF. The DNA for the CDR3 is TGTGCCAGCAGCTTGGGACTAGCGAGGGGCGAGCAGTACTTC.